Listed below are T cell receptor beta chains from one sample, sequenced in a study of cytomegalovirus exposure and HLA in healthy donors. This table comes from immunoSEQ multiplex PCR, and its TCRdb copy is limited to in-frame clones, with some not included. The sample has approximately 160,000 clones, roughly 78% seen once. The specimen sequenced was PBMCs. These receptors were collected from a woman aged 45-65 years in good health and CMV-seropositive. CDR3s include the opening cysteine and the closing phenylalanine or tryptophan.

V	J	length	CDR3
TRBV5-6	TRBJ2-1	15	CASSFGLAGHNEQFF
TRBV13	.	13	CASRYGSSYEQYF
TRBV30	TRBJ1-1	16	CAWSRPGGGPNTEAFF
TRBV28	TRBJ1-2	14	CASSSRGRVYGYTF
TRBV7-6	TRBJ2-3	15	CASSPAGGSTDTQYF
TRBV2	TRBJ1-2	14	CASSVGAVNYGYTF
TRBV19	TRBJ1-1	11	CASSQWPEAFF
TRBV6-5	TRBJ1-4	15	CASSYSRGDNEKLFF
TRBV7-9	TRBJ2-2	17	CASSLGTDAFWTGELFF
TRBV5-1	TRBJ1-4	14	CASSLDRGGEKLFF
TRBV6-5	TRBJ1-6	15	CASSYITGGNSPLHF
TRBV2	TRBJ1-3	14	CASAGFSSGNTIYF
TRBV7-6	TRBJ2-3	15	CASSPGQGATDTQYF
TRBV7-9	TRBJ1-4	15	CSSSLSTGANEKLFF
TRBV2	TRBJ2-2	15	CASTYTGTGTGELFF
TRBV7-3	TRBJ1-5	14	CASSISGSGQPQHF
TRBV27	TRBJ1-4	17	CASSLGYRASTNEKLFF
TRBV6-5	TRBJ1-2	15	CASRRETLSSHGYTF
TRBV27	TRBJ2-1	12	CASSPFGNEQFF
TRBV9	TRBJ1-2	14	CASSVEGQFYGYTF
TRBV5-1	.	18	CASSLDLGQGAVHYEQYF
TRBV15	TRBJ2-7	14	CATSRDSGTYEQYF
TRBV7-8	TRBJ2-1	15	CASSLARTGGSEQFF
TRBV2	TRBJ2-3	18	CASIDPRATGDSTDTQYF
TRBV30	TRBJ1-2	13	CAWRGWGVGGYTF
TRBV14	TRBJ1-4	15	CASSQGGGMEVKLFF
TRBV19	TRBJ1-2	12	CASSINLAGYTF